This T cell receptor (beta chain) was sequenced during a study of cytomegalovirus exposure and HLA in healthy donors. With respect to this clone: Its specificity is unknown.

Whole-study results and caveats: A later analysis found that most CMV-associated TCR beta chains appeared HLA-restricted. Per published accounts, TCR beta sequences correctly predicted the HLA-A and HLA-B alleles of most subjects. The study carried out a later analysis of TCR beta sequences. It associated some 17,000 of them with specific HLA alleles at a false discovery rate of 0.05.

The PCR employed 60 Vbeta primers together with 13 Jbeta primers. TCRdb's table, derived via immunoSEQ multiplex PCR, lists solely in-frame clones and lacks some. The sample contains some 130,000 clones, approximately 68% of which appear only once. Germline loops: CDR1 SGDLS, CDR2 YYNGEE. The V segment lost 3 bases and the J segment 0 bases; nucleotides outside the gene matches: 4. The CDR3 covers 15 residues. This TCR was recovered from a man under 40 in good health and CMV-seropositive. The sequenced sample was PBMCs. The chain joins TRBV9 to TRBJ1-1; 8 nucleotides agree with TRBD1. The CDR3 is CASSGRQGLNTEAFF. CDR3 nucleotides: TGTGCCAGCAGCGGCCGACAGGGGCTGAACACTGAAGCTTTCTTT. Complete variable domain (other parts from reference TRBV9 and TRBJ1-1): DSGVTQTPKHLITATGQRVTLRCSPRSGDLSVYWYQQSLDQGLQFLIQYYNGEERAKGNILERFSAQQFPDLHSELNLSSLELGDSALYFCASSGRQGLNTEAFFGQGTRLTVV.